This T cell receptor beta chain came from a study of T cell changes during pregnancy in multiple sclerosis. Some clones are missing from TCRdb's copy, which holds only in-frame ones; the method was immunoSEQ multiplex PCR. Altogether about 73,000 clones are present, 80% to 95% being singletons, with the ten largest covering over 2.5%. V shed 0 bases and J shed 5 bases, with 19 bases lying between them. The CDR3 runs 17 residues. V is TRBV23-1 and J is TRBJ1-1; D is ambiguous. TRBV23-1 is an ORF, and what it does is uncertain. Sequenced here: peripheral blood, sampled in the third trimester of pregnancy. The receptor's source is a female donor in good health, enrolled as a control in a pregnancy study. CDR3 nucleotide sequence: TGCGCCAGCAGTCAATCGCAGTCTAGGCGAAGAGGGACTGAAGCTTTCTTT. Translating gives CASSQSQSRRRGTEAFF.